The clone carrying this T cell receptor beta chain came up many times. The record originates from a study of response to subunit inactivated influenza vaccine. Trimming took off 4 bases at V and 2 bases at J, with 9 bases between the two ends. The CDR3 is made up of 14 amino acids. Germline CDR1 reads SGHDN; CDR2 reads FVKESK. MiXCR, run by TCRdb on the RT-PCR reads, gives a single entry per CDR3 protein. The sample carries around 150,000 distinct CDR3 sequences, roughly a tenth recorded once. The clonotype originates from a man aged 45 to 65 who received an inactivated influenza vaccine. The chain joins TRBV14 to TRBJ1-3; D remains ambiguous. The sample was non-naive T cells sorted from PBMCs, taken 35 to 45 days after vaccination. The CDR3 nucleotides are TGTGCCAGCAGCCCCCTCGGACCTGGAAACACCATATATTTT. It codes for CASSPLGPGNTIYF.